The present T cell receptor beta chain was sequenced within a study of cytotoxic CD8 clonotypes in ibrutinib-treated CLL. Turning to this clone: Its specificity is unknown.

The CDR3 is 13 amino acids. The V gene lost 7 bases and the J gene lost 7 bases, with 13 bases spanning the gap. Germline lookup yields CDR1 MDHEN and CDR2 SYDVKM. This table comes from immunoSEQ multiplex PCR, and its TCRdb copy is limited to in-frame clones, with some not included. The sample contains 40,000 to 55,000 clones, 75% to 90% of which appear only once. Study results and limitations: Public clonotypes were rare and shrank or held steady on treatment. Patients showed higher baseline clonality than age-matched healthy donors, and it tracked circulating CD8+ T-cell counts. Sampling schedules were unmatched across sustained-remission and progressing patients.

V and J are TRBV28 and TRBJ1-4, with D perhaps matching TRBD1 (5 bases). Sequenced here: PBMCs, sampled after 24 months of ibrutinib treatment. The source of this sequence is a human donor with chronic lymphocytic leukemia. CDR3 loop: CASKWDEGEKLFF. The CDR3 coding sequence is TGTGCCAGCAAGTGGGACGAGGGTGAAAAACTGTTTTTT.